The T cell receptor beta chain under discussion was sequenced for a study of response to subunit inactivated influenza vaccine. MiXCR, run by TCRdb on the RT-PCR reads, gives a single entry per CDR3 protein. The sample shows about 540,000 distinct CDR3 sequences, less than 25% of them seen only once. CDR3 size: 11 residues. V was trimmed by 2 bases and J by 4 bases, leaving 3 bases between them. The germline V gene has CDR1 MNHEY and CDR2 SVGAGI. In this sample, this clonotype turned up a few times. This same sample was also taken into another study, of T cells expressing NK-cell markers. This second report adds: 5'RACE template switching with UMIs produced the TCR beta cDNA.

This specimen was CD4+ T cells sorted from PBMCs, taken about 11 days after vaccination. This clonotype originated in a man aged 50-60 years who received an inactivated influenza vaccine. The chain carries TRBV6-5 and TRBJ2-7; the D is unclear. DNA of the CDR3: TGTGCCAGCAGTTACGAGTACGAGCAGTACTTC. Protein: CASSYEYEQYF.